These T cell receptor beta chains were read from a single sample in a study of blood T cell repertoires in COVID-19. Produced via immunoSEQ multiplex PCR; TCRdb's table is partial and in-frame only. The profile shows about 240,000 clones, approximately 86% of them singletons. Specimen: peripheral blood. These TCRs come from a woman aged 25 to 39 with acute or convalescent COVID-19. CDR3s include the opening cysteine and the closing phenylalanine or tryptophan. D genes are given only for firm matches. The size entry is marked missing in some rows and otherwise reads once, few, many or a size class.

TRBV14	15	TRBJ2-1	TRBD2	NA	TGTGCCAGCAGCCAGGGACTAGCGGTGTACAATGAGCAGTTCTTC	CASSQGLAVYNEQFF
TRBV3-1/TRBV3-2	14	TRBJ2-1	NA	NA	TGTGCCAGCAGCCAAGTAACAGAATCAAATGAGCAGTTCTTC	CASSQVTESNEQFF
TRBV9	17	TRBJ2-1	TRBD1	NA	TGTGCCAGCAGCGTTGGGACAGGCAGAAAACCCTACAATGAGCAGTTCTTC	CASSVGTGRKPYNEQFF
TRBV19	15	TRBJ1-1	NA	NA	TGTGCCAGTAGTTCCGGACAGAGCCGGAACACTGAAGCTTTCTTT	CASSSGQSRNTEAFF
TRBV25-1	13	TRBJ2-2	NA	NA	TGTGCCAGCAGTGGAGTCCACACCGGGGAGCTGTTTTTT	CASSGVHTGELFF
TRBV7-8	15	TRBJ2-7	NA	NA	TGTGCCAGCAGCTTAGATCTTAGCGGTACCTACGAGCAGTACTTC	CASSLDLSGTYEQYF
TRBV29-1	12	TRBJ1-1	NA	NA	TGCAGCGCCGCTCAGGGCCACACTGAAGCTTTCTTT	CSAAQGHTEAFF
TRBV14	13	TRBJ2-2	NA	NA	TGTGCCAGCAGCCCCTCGAGCACCGGGGAGCTGTTTTTT	CASSPSSTGELFF
TRBV6-2/TRBV6-3	18	TRBJ2-3	TRBD1	NA	TGTGCCAGCAGTTACACTCAGGGGGCTGGACTCGGCACAGATACGCAGTATTTT	CASSYTQGAGLGTDTQYF
TRBV19	14	TRBJ2-1	NA	NA	TGTGCCAGTAGTAGGGGACTGGAGGGGAATGAGCAGTTCTTC	CASSRGLEGNEQFF
TRBV5-1	12	TRBJ1-1	TRBD1	NA	TGCGCCAGCAGCCTAGGACAGGGTGAAGCTTTCTTT	CASSLGQGEAFF
TRBV27	13	TRBJ2-7	NA	NA	TGTGCCAGCAGTTTGAGGGTGGACTACGAGCAGTACTTC	CASSLRVDYEQYF
TRBV5-6	12	TRBJ2-7	TRBD2	NA	TGTGCCAGCAGTCGGACTAGGAACGAGCAGTACTTC	CASSRTRNEQYF
TRBV14	16	TRBJ1-6	NA	few	TGTGCCAGCAGCCAAGATCTGTGGGGAGAAGAATCACCCCTCCACTTT	CASSQDLWGEESPLHF
TRBV2	14	TRBJ1-3	TRBD1	NA	TGTGCCAGCAATCTACAGGGGGCTGGAAACACCATATATTTT	CASNLQGAGNTIYF
TRBV6-5	12	TRBJ2-7	NA	NA	TGTGCCAGCACGACAGGCCCCTACGAGCAGTACTTC	CASTTGPYEQYF
TRBV5-1	18	TRBJ2-2	TRBD2	NA	TGCGCCAGCAGCATTACTAGCGGGAGGGCCCTGGGCACCGGGGAGCTGTTTTTT	CASSITSGRALGTGELFF
TRBV11-2	16	TRBJ2-1	TRBD2	NA	TGTGCCAGCAGTTTAGGGCTAGCGGGAGTGGGTAATGAGCAGTTCTTC	CASSLGLAGVGNEQFF
TRBV6-5	14	TRBJ1-3	NA	once	TGTGCCAGCAGTACCAGGGTGACCGGAAACACCATATATTTT	CASSTRVTGNTIYF
TRBV27	14	TRBJ2-5	TRBD2	NA	TGTGCCAGCAGTTCGAGGACTAGCTGGGAGACCCAGTACTTC	CASSSRTSWETQYF
TRBV6-5	15	TRBJ2-3	TRBD1	NA	TGTGCCAGCAGTCAACAGGGGGCGCGAACAGATACGCAGTATTTT	CASSQQGARTDTQYF
TRBV7-2	16	TRBJ2-1	NA	NA	TGTGCCAGCAGCTACCACGCGGACACCGGATACAATGAGCAGTTCTTC	CASSYHADTGYNEQFF
TRBV11-3	17	TRBJ2-7	NA	NA	TGTGCCAGCAGCTTAGATCCGCGTAGGGCGGGATCCTACGAGCAGTACTTC	CASSLDPRRAGSYEQYF
TRBV9	16	TRBJ1-6	NA	NA	TGTGCCAGCAGCGTATGGGCGAGCTCCTATAATTCACCCCTCCACTTT	CASSVWASSYNSPLHF
TRBV7-2	16	TRBJ2-2	TRBD1	NA	TGTGCCAGCAGCTCCCAGGACAGGGCTCCCGCCGGGGAGCTGTTTTTT	CASSSQDRAPAGELFF
TRBV7-9	14	TRBJ2-2	NA	NA	TGTGCCAGCAGCTTAGGTCTAGCGTCAGGGGAGCTGTTTTTT	CASSLGLASGELFF
TRBV15	17	TRBJ2-1	TRBD2	NA	TGTGCCACCAGCAGAGCTGAGACTAGCGGGACAGACAATGAGCAGTTCTTC	CATSRAETSGTDNEQFF
TRBV6-6	14	TRBJ2-5	NA	NA	TGTGCCAGCAGTTATTACTCGCAGCGAGAGACCCAGTACTTC	CASSYYSQRETQYF
TRBV5-4	16	TRBJ2-7	TRBD2	NA	TGTGCCAGCAGCTCCACCGGTAGCGGGACCTCCTACGAGCAGTACTTC	CASSSTGSGTSYEQYF
TRBV5-1	17	TRBJ2-2	NA	once	TGCGCCAGCAGCTTGGGGGCAGTTGCTACGAAGGCCGGGGAGCTGTTTTTT	CASSLGAVATKAGELFF
TRBV19	12	TRBJ1-5	NA	NA	TGTGCCAGTAGTATAGGAGGGCGGACCCAGCATTTT	CASSIGGRTQHF
TRBV5-4	14	TRBJ1-1	NA	NA	TGTGCCAGCAGCTTGGGGGGCGACACCGAAGAAGCTTTCTTT	CASSLGGDTEEAFF
TRBV6-5	16	TRBJ2-3	TRBD2	NA	TGTGCCAGCAGTTACCTTACAGGTAGCGGGCCGGGTACGCAGTATTTT	CASSYLTGSGPGTQYF
TRBV6-1	15	TRBJ2-5	TRBD1	NA	TGTGCCAGCAGTGAAAGTTGGACAGGCAGCGGGACCCAGTACTTC	CASSESWTGSGTQYF
TRBV7-2	14	TRBJ2-7	NA	NA	TGTGCCAGCAGCTTATTGCGATCGACCTACGAGCAGTACTTC	CASSLLRSTYEQYF
TRBV4-3	19	TRBJ2-2	NA	NA	TGCGCCAGCAGCCAAGATCTGGAGCGGAGCCTACGGGACACCGGGGAGCTGTTTTTT	CASSQDLERSLRDTGELFF
TRBV3-1/TRBV3-2	18	TRBJ2-1	TRBD1	NA	TGTGCCAGCAGCCAAGACCCCCGCTCACAGGGGGCTTACAATGAGCAGTTCTTC	CASSQDPRSQGAYNEQFF
TRBV6-5	15	TRBJ2-2	NA	NA	TGTGCCAGCAGTTACTGGCGGGTTAACACCGGGGAGCTGTTTTTT	CASSYWRVNTGELFF
TRBV7-9	11	TRBJ1-3	NA	NA	TGTGCCGGGGGAGGCGGAAACACCATATATTTT	CAGGGGNTIYF
TRBV11-1	14	TRBJ2-7	NA	NA	TGTGCCAGCAGCGGTCCGGGACTCACTTACGAGCAGTACTTC	CASSGPGLTYEQYF
TRBV19	15	TRBJ2-2	TRBD2	NA	TGTGCCAGTAGCGGACTAGCGGGAGACACCGGGGAGCTGTTTTTT	CASSGLAGDTGELFF
TRBV11-2	14	TRBJ2-2	NA	few	TGTGCCAGCAGCAGACGGGGGAACACCGGGGAGCTGTTTTTT	CASSRRGNTGELFF
TRBV30	16	TRBJ1-2	TRBD1	NA	TGTGCCTGGGCCCGGGGGACAGGGGGTCTGAACTATGGCTACACCTTC	CAWARGTGGLNYGYTF
TRBV6-2/TRBV6-3	15	TRBJ2-1	TRBD2	NA	TGTGCCAGCAGTTTTGGACTAGAAATCGTCAATGAGCAGTTCTTC	CASSFGLEIVNEQFF
TRBV5-5	14	TRBJ2-1	TRBD2	NA	TGTGCCAGCACCACGACTAGCGAACACAATGAGCAGTTCTTC	CASTTTSEHNEQFF
TRBV5-6	14	TRBJ1-2	NA	NA	TGTGCCAGCAGCTTGGACAGGTTAAACTATGGCTACACCTTC	CASSLDRLNYGYTF
TRBV9	14	TRBJ2-5	NA	NA	TGTGCCAGCAGCGACCCCCGGTCGATAGAGACCCAGTACTTC	CASSDPRSIETQYF
TRBV11-2	16	TRBJ2-3	NA	NA	TGTGCCAGCAGCTTAGGGTTGCGGACTAGCACAGATACGCAGTATTTT	CASSLGLRTSTDTQYF
TRBV7-2	12	TRBJ2-2	NA	few	TGTGCCATCTCCAGGGGACCCGGGGAGCTGTTTTTT	CAISRGPGELFF
TRBV7-9	12	TRBJ2-3	NA	NA	TGTGCCAGCAGCGCCTCAGCGGATACGCAGTATTTT	CASSASADTQYF
TRBV7-3	15	TRBJ2-7	TRBD1	once	TGTGCCAGCAGCTTAGGGACAGGGTTTTCTGACGAGCAGTACTTC	CASSLGTGFSDEQYF
TRBV5-4	15	TRBJ1-1	NA	NA	TGTGCCAGCAGCTTGGAACCCGGGCGGGACACTGAAGCTTTCTTT	CASSLEPGRDTEAFF
TRBV19	16	TRBJ2-7	TRBD2	NA	TGTGCCAGTAGTATAACACTTAGCGGGAGGCCTTACGAGCAGTACTTC	CASSITLSGRPYEQYF
TRBV7-2	14	TRBJ2-7	NA	NA	TGTGCCAGCAGCTTATCCGAGATAACCTACGAGCAGTACTTC	CASSLSEITYEQYF
TRBV28	14	TRBJ1-5	NA	NA	TGTGCCAGCAGTTTCCAGGCCAGCAATCAGCCCCAGCATTTT	CASSFQASNQPQHF
TRBV27	13	TRBJ1-5	NA	NA	TGTGCCAGCAGTTTACATGCGAATCAGCCCCAGCATTTT	CASSLHANQPQHF
TRBV9	16	TRBJ2-5	TRBD1	NA	TGTGCCAGCAGCGTGGGGGACAGGGCATTCAAAGAGACCCAGTACTTC	CASSVGDRAFKETQYF
TRBV6-5	15	TRBJ1-3	NA	NA	TGTGCCAGCATACGGTCCGCAAACTCTGGAAACACCATATATTTT	CASIRSANSGNTIYF
TRBV12-5	16	TRBJ2-5	TRBD1	NA	TGTGCTAGTGGTGGACCCAGGGGGTCGACTGAGGAGACCCAGTACTTC	CASGGPRGSTEETQYF